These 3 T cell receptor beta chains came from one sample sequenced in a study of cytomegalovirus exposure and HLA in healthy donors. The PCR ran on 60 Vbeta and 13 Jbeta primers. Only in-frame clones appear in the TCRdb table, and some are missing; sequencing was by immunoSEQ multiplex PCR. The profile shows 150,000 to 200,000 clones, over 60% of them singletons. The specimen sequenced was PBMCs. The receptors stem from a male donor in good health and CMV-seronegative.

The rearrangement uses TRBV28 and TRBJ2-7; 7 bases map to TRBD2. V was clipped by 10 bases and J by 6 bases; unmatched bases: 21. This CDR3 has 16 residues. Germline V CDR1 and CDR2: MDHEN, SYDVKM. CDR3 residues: CATPSDPGRQSGEQYF. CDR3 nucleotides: TGTGCCACCCCCAGTGATCCCGGGAGGCAAAGTGGCGAGCAGTACTTC. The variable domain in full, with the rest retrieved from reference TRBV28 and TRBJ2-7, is DVKVTQSSRYLVKRTGEKVFLECVQDMDHENMFWYRQDPGLGLRLIYFSYDVKMKEKGDIPEGYSVSREKKERFSLILESASTNQTSMYLCATPSDPGRQSGEQYFGPGTRLTVT.

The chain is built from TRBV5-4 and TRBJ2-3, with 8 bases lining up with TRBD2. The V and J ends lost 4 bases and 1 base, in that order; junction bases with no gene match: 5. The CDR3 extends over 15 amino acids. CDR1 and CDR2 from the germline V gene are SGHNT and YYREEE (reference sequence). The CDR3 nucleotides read TGTGCCAGCAGCAGTACTAGCGGCCGCACAGATACGCAGTATTTT. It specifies CASSSTSGRTDTQYF.

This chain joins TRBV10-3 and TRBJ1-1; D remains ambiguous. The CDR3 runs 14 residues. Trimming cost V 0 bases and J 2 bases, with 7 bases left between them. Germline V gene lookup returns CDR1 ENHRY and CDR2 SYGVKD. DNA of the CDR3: TGTGCCATCAGTGAGTCGTCGTTTAACACTGAAGCTTTCTTT. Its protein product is CAISESSFNTEAFF.